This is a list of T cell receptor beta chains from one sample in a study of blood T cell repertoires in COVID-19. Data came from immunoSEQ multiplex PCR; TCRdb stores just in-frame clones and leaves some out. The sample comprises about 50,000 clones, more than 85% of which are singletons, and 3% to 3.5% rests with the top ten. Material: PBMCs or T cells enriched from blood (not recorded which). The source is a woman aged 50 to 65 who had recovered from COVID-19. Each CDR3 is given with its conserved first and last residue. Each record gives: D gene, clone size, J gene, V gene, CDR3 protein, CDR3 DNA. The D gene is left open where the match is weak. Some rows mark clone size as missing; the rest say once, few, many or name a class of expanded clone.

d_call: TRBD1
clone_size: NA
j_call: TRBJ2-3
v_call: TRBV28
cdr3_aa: CASSFGTGNIADTQYF
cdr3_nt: TGTGCCAGCAGTTTTGGGACAGGGAATATCGCAGATACGCAGTATTTT

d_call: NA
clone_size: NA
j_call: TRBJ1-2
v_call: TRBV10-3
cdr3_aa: CAISGGQGLLGYTF
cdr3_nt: TGTGCCATCAGTGGTGGGCAGGGACTTTTGGGCTACACCTTC

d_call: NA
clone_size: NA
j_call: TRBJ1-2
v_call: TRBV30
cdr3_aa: CAWSVLQGSGYTF
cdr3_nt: TGTGCCTGGAGTGTATTACAGGGCAGCGGCTACACCTTC

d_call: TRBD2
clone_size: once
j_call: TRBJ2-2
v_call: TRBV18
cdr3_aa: CASSLLAGNTGELFF
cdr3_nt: TGTGCCAGCTCACTTCTAGCGGGGAACACCGGGGAGCTGTTTTTT

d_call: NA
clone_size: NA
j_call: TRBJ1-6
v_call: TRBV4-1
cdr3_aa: CASSLGGNSPLHF
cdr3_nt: TGCGCCAGTTCCCTCGGAGGTAATTCACCCCTCCACTTT

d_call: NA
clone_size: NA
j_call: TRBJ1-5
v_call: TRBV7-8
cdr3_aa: CASSFSQGIDGGPQHF
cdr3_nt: TGTGCCAGCAGCTTCTCGCAGGGAATTGATGGCGGGCCCCAGCATTTT

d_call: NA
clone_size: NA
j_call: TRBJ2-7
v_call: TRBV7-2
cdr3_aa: CASSLLGHGKQYF
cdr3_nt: TGTGCCAGCAGCCTGTTGGGACATGGGAAGCAGTACTTC

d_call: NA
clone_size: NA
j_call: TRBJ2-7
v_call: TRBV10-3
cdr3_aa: CAISPTGTDEQYF
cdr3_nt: TGTGCCATCAGTCCAACAGGGACGGACGAGCAGTACTTC

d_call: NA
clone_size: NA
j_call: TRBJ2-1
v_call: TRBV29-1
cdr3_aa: CSVEPLRGIVGYNEQFF
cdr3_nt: TGCAGCGTTGAGCCCCTCCGGGGGATTGTCGGCTACAATGAGCAGTTCTTC

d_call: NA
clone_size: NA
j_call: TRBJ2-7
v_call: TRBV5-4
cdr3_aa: CASSLGEQGSGEQCF
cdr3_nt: TGTGCCAGCAGCTTGGGTGAACAAGGCTCCGGGGAGCAGTGCTTC

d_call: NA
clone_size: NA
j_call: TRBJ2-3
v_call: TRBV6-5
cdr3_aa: CASSYFGGQGTDTQYF
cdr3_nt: TGTGCCAGCAGTTACTTTGGGGGCCAGGGGACAGATACGCAGTATTTT

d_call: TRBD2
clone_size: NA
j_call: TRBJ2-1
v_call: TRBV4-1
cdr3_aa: CASSQIPGLAFYNEQFF
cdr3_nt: TGCGCCAGCAGCCAAATTCCGGGACTAGCGTTTTACAATGAGCAGTTCTTC

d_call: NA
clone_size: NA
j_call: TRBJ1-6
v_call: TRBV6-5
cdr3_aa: CASSYSAALNSPLHF
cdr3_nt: TGTGCCAGCAGTTACTCTGCGGCCCTAAATTCACCCCTCCACTTT

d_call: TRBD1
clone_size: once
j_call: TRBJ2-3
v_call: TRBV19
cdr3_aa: CASSTGQGFTDTQYF
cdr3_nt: TGTGCCAGTAGTACCGGACAGGGTTTCACAGATACGCAGTATTTT

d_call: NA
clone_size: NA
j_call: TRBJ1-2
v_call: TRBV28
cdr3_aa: CASSIISVYGYTF
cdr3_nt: TGTGCCAGCAGCATTATCTCAGTCTATGGCTACACCTTC

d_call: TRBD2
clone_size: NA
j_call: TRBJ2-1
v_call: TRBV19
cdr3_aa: CASRGLAGDNEQFF
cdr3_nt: TGTGCCAGTAGAGGGCTAGCGGGGGACAATGAGCAGTTCTTC

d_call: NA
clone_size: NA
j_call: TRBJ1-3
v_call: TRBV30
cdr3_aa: CAWDRGIGNTIYF
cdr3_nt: TGTGCCTGGGACAGAGGGATCGGAAACACCATATATTTT